Listed below are T cell receptor beta chains from one sample, sequenced in a study of prognosis after radiotherapy for stage I lung cancer. TCRdb independently ran MiXCR on the multiplex PCR reads; one entry per CDR3 protein. The sample lists tens of thousands of distinct CDR3 sequences; around two fifths were seen once. This sample comprised PBMCs, obtained before or after stereotactic body radiation therapy (not recorded which). These receptors were taken from a donor over 45 with non-small cell lung cancer. Each CDR3 is given with its conserved first and last residue. D genes are given only for firm matches. Clone size is shown for a subset of rows, as once, few, many or a class of expanded clone.

TRBV7-8	NA	TRBJ1-6	NA	TGTGCCAGCAGCTTAGATAATTCACCCCTCCACTTT	CASSLDNSPLHF
TRBV11-3	NA	TRBJ2-5	NA	TGTGCCAGCGGCCCGGAGACAGTGGGCGGGGAGACCCAGTACTTC	CASGPETVGGETQYF
TRBV19	few	TRBJ2-7	NA	TGTGCCAGTAGTCCGGGGACCTACGAGCAGTACTTC	CASSPGTYEQYF
TRBV5-4	few	TRBJ1-1	NA	TGTGCCAGCAGCTTGGAGCGGGCTGTGACTGAAGCTTTCTTT	CASSLERAVTEAFF
TRBV28	many	TRBJ1-3	NA	TGTGCCAGCAGTTTCCTTCGGGGCCGACGTGGAAACACCATATATTTT	CASSFLRGRRGNTIYF
TRBV7-2	many	TRBJ1-5	NA	TGTGCCAGCAGCTTAGCGGTGGGGTATCAGCCCCAGCATTTT	CASSLAVGYQPQHF
TRBV18	NA	TRBJ2-7	NA	TGTGCCAGCTCACCGCGGGGATCAGAATCCTACGAGCAGTACTTC	CASSPRGSESYEQYF
TRBV7-9	many	TRBJ2-7	NA	TGTGCCAGCAGCTTAGTGCCAGGGGACTACGAGCAGTACTTC	CASSLVPGDYEQYF
TRBV4-2	many	TRBJ2-3	TRBD2	TGTGCCAGCAGCCAGCTGCTTTTCGCTAGCGGCGCAGATACGCAGTATTTT	CASSQLLFASGADTQYF
TRBV18	many	TRBJ2-1	NA	TGTGCCAGCTCACCACTTTCAACCGCGGAGAATGAGCAGTTCTTC	CASSPLSTAENEQFF
TRBV12-3/TRBV12-4	NA	TRBJ2-1	TRBD2	TGTGCCAGCAGTTTATTAGCGGGTTCTAGAAATGAGCAGTTCTTC	CASSLLAGSRNEQFF
TRBV4-3	many	TRBJ2-7	TRBD2	TGCGCCAGCAGCCAAGATGGGAGCGGGAGCTTCTACGAGCAGTACTTC	CASSQDGSGSFYEQYF
TRBV5-4	NA	TRBJ2-1	TRBD2	TGTGCCAGCAGCTTGGCCTGGCGGGGGAGCTCCTACAATGAGCAGTTCTTC	CASSLAWRGSSYNEQFF
TRBV28	NA	TRBJ2-7	NA	TGTGCCAGCAGTCGGCTATTTGGGCGGTATGGTTCTCTTGAGCAGTACTTC	CASSRLFGRYGSLEQYF
TRBV28	NA	TRBJ1-2	NA	TGTGCCAGCCCCAACCCCCAGGGAAACTATGGCTACACCTTC	CASPNPQGNYGYTF
TRBV27	NA	TRBJ2-1	NA	TGTGCCAGCAGCAAACCGAACTACAATGAGCAGTTCTTC	CASSKPNYNEQFF
TRBV19	NA	TRBJ1-3	NA	TGTGCCAGTAGTCGCCTGGAGGGGGACACCATATATTTT	CASSRLEGDTIYF
TRBV20-1	few	TRBJ2-5	NA	TGCAGTGCTAGAGCCGAGAACAAGGGGGAGACCCAGTACTTC	CSARAENKGETQYF
TRBV6-2/TRBV6-3	once	TRBJ1-5	TRBD1	TGTGCCAGCAGGCCGAGGACAGGGGGAAGCAATAAGCCCCAGCATTTT	CASRPRTGGSNKPQHF
TRBV2	medium-sized	TRBJ2-7	TRBD2	TGTGCCAGCAGTGGGGAGGGCAGCTACGAGCAGTACTTC	CASSGEGSYEQYF
TRBV15	many	TRBJ2-1	NA	TGTGCCACCAGCCCCCTTGGTGTAGCCCTTGAGCAGTTCTTC	CATSPLGVALEQFF
TRBV24-1	many	TRBJ1-2	NA	TGTGCCACCAGTGCCGTGGCGGGGGATGGCTACACCTTC	CATSAVAGDGYTF
TRBV6-8	medium-sized	TRBJ2-2	TRBD1	TGTGCCAGCAGTTCCTACAGGGGGAACACCGGGGAGCTGTTTTTT	CASSSYRGNTGELFF
TRBV24-1	many	TRBJ2-3	NA	TGTGCCACCAGTGATTCCAGGGGCGCAGATACGCAGTATTTT	CATSDSRGADTQYF
TRBV28	NA	TRBJ1-2	NA	TGCGCCAGCAGTTTATCTGGGGTCTGCGGCTACACCTTC	CASSLSGVCGYTF
TRBV19	many	TRBJ2-7	TRBD1	TGTGCCAGTAGTATAGGGGGACAGGGGTACGAGCAGTACTTC	CASSIGGQGYEQYF